Below, 18 T cell receptor beta chains from the same sample are listed, as sequenced in a study. The sorted Tregs were CD4+CD25+CD127-/low cells. Via MiXCR, TCRdb re-called the 5' RACE reads, giving one row per CDR3 protein. The table includes about 12,000 distinct CDR3 sequences, about 53% detected once. Specimen: tumor-infiltrating Tregs sorted from the breast tumor. The receptors were sampled from a female donor with breast cancer.

The chain couples TRBV29-1 to TRBJ2-1; possible D gene TRBD1, 6 bases. The CDR3 has 14 amino acids. Between the trimmed V and J ends, which lost 6 bases and 8 bases, there was a span of 20 bases. Germline V gene lookup returns CDR1 SQVTM and CDR2 ANQGSEA. In DNA form, the CDR3 reads TGCAGCGTCAAGGGGGATCTGGGGGACGATGAGCAGTTCTTC. Translated: CSVKGDLGDDEQFF.

The chain couples TRBV29-1 to TRBJ1-1; a possible D gene is TRBD1 (6 bases). Germline V lookup: CDR1 SQVTM, CDR2 ANQGSEA. Trimming shortened V by 5 bases and J by 0 bases, and 16 bases separated the two germline ends. The CDR3 has 15 residues. CDR3 in DNA: TGCAGCGTTTTTCGGCGGCAGGGGATGAACACTGAAGCTTTCTTT. As protein: CSVFRRQGMNTEAFF.

The chain uses TRBV6-5 and TRBJ1-5, with no clear D. Per the germline V gene, CDR1 is MNHEY and CDR2 is SVGAGI. Deletions cut 3 bases from V and 6 bases from J, with 9 bases between. This CDR3 is 13 amino acids long. The CDR3 DNA is TGTGCCAGCAGTTATTTGCCTGGTCAGCCCCAGCATTTT. Its translation is CASSYLPGQPQHF.

The rearrangement joins TRBV12-3 or TRBV12-4 to TRBJ1-2; D is unresolved. Trimming shortened V by 5 bases and J by 0 bases, and 10 bases separated the two germline ends. The CDR3 covers 14 residues. The CDR3, as DNA: TGTGCCAGCAGTAAAACAAGAGCTAACTATGGCTACACCTTC. It is translated as CASSKTRANYGYTF.

The table lists this clonotype with a few counts. The chain recombines TRBV20-1 with TRBJ2-1, with D perhaps matching TRBD2 (6 bases). CDR1 DFQATT and CDR2 SNEGSKA come from the germline V gene (reference sequence). V was trimmed by 5 bases and J by 2 bases, leaving 13 bases between them. The CDR3 loop spans 14 amino acids. The CDR3 DNA is TGCAGTGCTCTCCCCCCTAGCGCCTACAATGAGCAGTTCTTC. Protein: CSALPPSAYNEQFF.

There are a few counts of this clonotype. The V and J genes are TRBV12-3 or TRBV12-4 and TRBJ2-2; TRBD2 is a possible D gene (7 bases). V lost 7 bases, J lost 2 bases, and 14 bases lay in between. The CDR3 is made up of 15 amino acids. CDR3 sequence: CASTRAGANTGELFF. The CDR3 DNA sequence: TGTGCCAGCACCCGGGCGGGGGCAAACACCGGGGAGCTGTTTTTT.

This clonotype was counted a few times. The genes are TRBV20-1 and TRBJ2-7; TRBD1 matches at 9 bases. The CDR3 has 12 amino acids. Losses at the gene ends were 3 bases for V and 3 bases for J; bases not matched to a gene: 0. Per the germline V gene, CDR1 is DFQATT and CDR2 is SNEGSKA (reference sequence). The CDR3, as DNA: TGCAGTGCTAGGACAGGGGGCTACGAGCAGTACTTC. As protein: CSARTGGYEQYF.

V and J are TRBV15 and TRBJ1-2, with 7 positions matching TRBD1. The CDR3 runs to 14 residues. The germline V gene encodes CDR1 LNHNV and CDR2 YYDKDF (reference sequence). V was pared by 0 bases and J by 4 bases, with 2 bases of the junction left unmatched. The CDR3 spells CATSREQGSYGYTF. CDR3 nucleotides: TGTGCCACCAGCAGAGAACAGGGGTCCTATGGCTACACCTTC.

This chain joins TRBV29-1 and TRBJ2-1, with 9 positions matching TRBD2. Germline-derived CDR1 and CDR2 are SQVTM and ANQGSEA. CDR3 length equals 15 residues. Unmatched junction bases numbered 4, after V lost 1 base and J lost 3 bases. DNA of the CDR3: TGCAGCGTTGAAGTCCTAGCGGGGTTCTACAATGAGCAGTTCTTC. Translated: CSVEVLAGFYNEQFF.

The chain links TRBV10-3 to TRBJ2-5; D is uncertain. Germline assignment: CDR1 ENHRY and CDR2 SYGVKD. Trimming removed 0 bases at V and 2 bases at J, with 4 bases between. The CDR3 length is 13 residues. In DNA, the CDR3 is TGTGCCATCAGTGAGTCGGATCAAGAGACCCAGTACTTC. This translates into CAISESDQETQYF.

This clonotype turned up a few times. The chain uses TRBV7-2 and TRBJ2-2; 12 positions agree with TRBD2. Germline loops: CDR1 SGHTA, CDR2 FQGNSA. This CDR3 contains 16 residues. The trim removed 4 bases at V and 4 bases at J, leaving 4 bases unmatched. The CDR3 coding sequence is TGTGCCAGCAGCTCTGGGACTAGCGGGCTCACCGGGGAGCTGTTTTTT. Protein: CASSSGTSGLTGELFF.

The chain employs TRBV30 and TRBJ1-2; 9 bases map to TRBD1. Trimming took 2 bases from V and 3 from J; bases not matched to a gene: 7. CDR1 and CDR2 from the germline V gene are GTSNPN and SVGIG (reference sequence). The length of the CDR3 is 15 residues. This CDR3 reads CAWSTPGQGYYGYTF. CDR3 DNA: TGTGCCTGGAGTACCCCGGGACAGGGTTACTATGGCTACACCTTC.

This chain uses TRBV6-5 with TRBJ1-1; 7 positions match TRBD1. J lost 10 bases, V lost 8 bases, and 13 bases had no gene match. Germline-derived CDR1 and CDR2 are MNHEY and SVGAGI. The CDR3 consists of 13 residues. The CDR3 sequence: CASGRPATGRAFF. The CDR3 bases are TGTGCCAGCGGCCGACCCGCGACAGGGCGAGCTTTCTTT.

In its sample, this clonotype was seen a few times. This chain connects TRBV20-1 to TRBJ1-2; D uncertain. CDR1 is DFQATT, CDR2 SNEGSKA, per germline (reference sequence). There are 16 residues in the CDR3. Trimming took 3 bases from V and 4 from J, leaving 21 bases between them. In DNA form, the CDR3 reads TGCAGTGCTAGCCTTAGTAACACAATGATGGGCTATGGCTACACCTTC. It yields the protein CSASLSNTMMGYGYTF.

This clonotype was detected a few times. The chain is built from TRBV6-2 or TRBV6-3 and TRBJ2-4, with TRBD2 identical over 10 bases. There are 18 residues in the CDR3. J lost 6 bases, V lost 2 bases, and 13 bases had no gene match. Germline V CDR1 and CDR2: MNHEY, SVGEGT. The CDR3 loop reads CASSYPGLARVPGNIQYF. In nucleotides, the CDR3 is TGTGCCAGCAGTTACCCGGGACTAGCGAGGGTCCCGGGAAACATTCAGTACTTC.

The chain employs TRBV20-1 and TRBJ1-2; 8 bases line up with TRBD1. CDR3 length: 16 residues. J lost 7 bases, V lost 1 base, and 14 bases had no gene match. Germline V gene lookup returns CDR1 DFQATT and CDR2 SNEGSKA (reference sequence). The CDR3, as DNA: TGCAGTGCTAGAGCATATACAGGGGGTCTCCATTTTGGCTACACCTTC. Its translation: CSARAYTGGLHFGYTF.

Points on this clonotype: Mismatch with germline at one junction end may stem from a read error. This sequence joins TRBV29-1 and TRBJ2-1; D is ambiguous. The V gene's germline CDR1 is SQVTM and CDR2 ANQGSEA. This CDR3 region has 14 residues. The CDR3 here is CSVATGRLIDEQLF. The CDR3 DNA is TGCAGCGTCGCGACGGGCAGGTTAATCGATGAGCAGCTCTTC.

This clonotype was counted only a few times. This chain links TRBV6-5 with TRBJ1-2, with D perhaps matching TRBD1 (5 bases). From germline, CDR1 is MNHEY and CDR2 SVGAGI. The CDR3 sequence is 14 residues long. Trimming left V 5 bases short and J 4 bases short, with 14 bases between. This CDR3 is CASSETGTSYGYTF. The CDR3 nucleotides are TGTGCCAGCAGTGAAACCGGGACGAGCTATGGCTACACCTTC.